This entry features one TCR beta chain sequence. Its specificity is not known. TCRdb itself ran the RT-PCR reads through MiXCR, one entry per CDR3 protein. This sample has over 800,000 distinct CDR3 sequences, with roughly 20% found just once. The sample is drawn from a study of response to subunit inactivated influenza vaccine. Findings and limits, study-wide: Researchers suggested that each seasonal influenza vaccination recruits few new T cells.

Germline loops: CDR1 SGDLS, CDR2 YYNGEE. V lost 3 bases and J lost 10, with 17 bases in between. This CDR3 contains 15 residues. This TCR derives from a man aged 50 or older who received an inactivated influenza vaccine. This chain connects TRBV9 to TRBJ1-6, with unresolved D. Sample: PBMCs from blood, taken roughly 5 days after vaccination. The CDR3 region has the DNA TGTGCCAGCAGCGCGGGTGCCCTGTCGAGATCACCCCTCCACTTT. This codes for CASSAGALSRSPLHF.